The 8 T cell receptor beta chains presented below share a single source sample, sequenced in a study of cytomegalovirus exposure and HLA in healthy donors. Both 60 Vbeta primers and 13 Jbeta primers went into the PCR. Sequenced by immunoSEQ multiplex PCR; TCRdb stores in-frame clones only, minus some. The sample contains about 130,000 clones, roughly 80% of which appear only once. Sequencing input: PBMCs. The receptors were sampled from a young man in good health and CMV-seropositive.

The gene calls are TRBV6-5 and TRBJ1-1; 7 bases fit TRBD1. Losses at the gene ends were 3 bases for V and 6 bases for J; bases not matched to a gene: 7. In germline, CDR1 is MNHEY, CDR2 SVGAGI. The CDR3 totals 14 residues. The CDR3 DNA sequence: TGTGCCAGCAGTTATGAGGCAGGGACAGCTGAAGCTTTCTTT. It specifies CASSYEAGTAEAFF.

The chain joins TRBV7-8 to TRBJ2-2; possibly TRBD2 for D (6 bases). Trimming shortened V by 5 bases and J by 2 bases, and 30 bases separated the two germline ends. The CDR3 covers 21 residues. Germline V gives CDR1 SGHVS, CDR2 FQNEAQ. The CDR3 sequence is CASSIPRAAVSRDFNTGELFF. Here the CDR3 DNA reads TGTGCCAGCAGCATACCTAGAGCGGCCGTGAGCAGGGACTTCAACACCGGGGAGCTGTTTTTT.

The V and J genes are TRBV15 and TRBJ2-1; D ambiguous. The V end lost 0 bases, the J end lost 7 bases, and 4 bases lay between the germline ends. Germline V gene lookup returns CDR1 LNHNV and CDR2 YYDKDF (reference sequence). This CDR3 is 12 amino acids long. The CDR3 region has the DNA TGTGCCACCAGCAGAGATCCGAATGAGCAGTTCTTC. Residues: CATSRDPNEQFF.

This clone was picked up one time. The rearrangement uses TRBV2 and TRBJ1-1; a weak D match, TRBD1 (6 bases). Germline loops: CDR1 SNHLY, CDR2 FYNNEI. The CDR3 runs 13 residues. Between the trimmed V and J ends, which lost 6 bases and 3 bases, there was a span of 11 bases. CDR3 amino acids: CASRYRADTEAFF. DNA of the CDR3: TGTGCCAGCAGATACAGGGCGGACACTGAAGCTTTCTTT.

The chain has TRBV5-1 and TRBJ1-2; TRBD1 aligns across 7 bases. J gave up 5 bases and V 5 bases, and 9 bases lay outside the gene matches. The germline gives CDR1 SGHRS, CDR2 YFSETQ. CDR3 length: 14 residues. CDR3 in DNA: TGCGCCAGCAGTGAGGGAAGGACAGGATATGGCTACACCTTC. Its translation: CASSEGRTGYGYTF.

This clone was counted between two and nine times. V usage is TRBV27 and J usage is TRBJ1-1, with 7 bases that match TRBD1. After removal of 5 bases from V and 7 bases from J, the junction contained 10 bases not matched to a gene. Germline-derived CDR1 and CDR2 are MNHEY and SMNVEV (reference sequence). The CDR3 sequence is 14 residues long. The CDR3 DNA reads as TGTGCCAGCAGTCCTATCCAGACAGGGAGTGAAGCTTTCTTT. This gives the protein CASSPIQTGSEAFF.

V and J are TRBV30 and TRBJ2-2, with TRBD1 as a possible D gene (6 bases). Germline V gene lookup returns CDR1 GTSNPN and CDR2 SVGIG (reference sequence). The germline V and J ends were trimmed by 2 bases and 4 bases, with 14 bases remaining between them. The CDR3 is made up of 15 amino acids. The CDR3 DNA reads TGTGCCTGGAGTAGGGGGAAACGGGGCACCGGGGAGCTGTTTTTT. It encodes CAWSRGKRGTGELFF.

This clone was recorded once. The chain has TRBV25-1 and TRBJ2-2, with 8 bases that match TRBD2. With V trimmed by 5 bases and J by 1 base, 3 bases remained unmatched. CDR1 is MGHDK, CDR2 SYGVNS, per germline. The CDR3 consists of 15 residues. The CDR3 is CASSRAGVNTGELFF. The CDR3 coding sequence is TGTGCCAGCAGTCGAGCGGGGGTGAACACCGGGGAGCTGTTTTTT. The variable domain in full, with the rest retrieved from reference TRBV25-1 and TRBJ2-2, is EADIYQTPRYLVIGTGKKITLECSQTMGHDKMYWYQQDPGMELHLIHYSYGVNSTEKGDLSSESTVSRIRTEHFPLTLESARPSHTSQYLCASSRAGVNTGELFFGEGSRLTVL.